Described below is a single TCR beta chain sequence and its context. These data originate in a study of PD-L1 blockade in urothelial cancer. The method was immunoSEQ multiplex PCR; TCRdb's version includes in-frame clones alone and lacks a portion of them. In the table there are about 95,000 clones, 90% of which are singletons. Time point of the sample: pretreatment peripheral blood. This clonotype was sampled from a man in his sixties with urothelial cancer. Sequencing used PBMCs, obtained around atezolizumab (anti-PD-L1) treatment.

The CDR3 loop is CASSHRQGYEQYF. The DNA for the CDR3 is TGCGCCAGCAGCCACCGACAGGGGTACGAGCAGTACTTC. The chain uses TRBV4-1 and TRBJ2-7, with 8 bases matching TRBD1. The CDR3 consists of 13 residues. Germline loops: CDR1 MGHRA, CDR2 YSYEKL. The ends lost 3 bases at V and 4 bases at J; junction bases unmatched: 2.